This TCR beta chain derives from a study of T cells in Graves' hyperthyroidism and ophthalmopathy. This CDR3 comprises 15 residues. Per the germline V gene, CDR1 is SGHAT and CDR2 is FQNNGV. The V and J ends lost 4 bases and 0 bases respectively, with 13 bases between them. This clonotype was seen ten or more times. Regions amplified from RNA transcripts were the TCR beta CDR3 regions. HTBI primers were used for first-round RT-PCR of the TCR CDR3. One entry per CDR3 protein results from TCRdb running MiXCR on the multiplex PCR reads. The table shows hundreds of thousands of distinct CDR3 sequences, with about 20% occurring only once.

V gene TRBV11-2 combines with J gene TRBJ2-7; a weak D match, TRBD1 (5 bases). The clonotype originates from a man aged 25-45 years with Graves' ophthalmopathy. Source material: blood. As DNA, the CDR3 is TGTGCCAGCAGCTCCACAGGTGTGGGCTCCTACGAGCAGTACTTC. Amino acid sequence: CASSSTGVGSYEQYF. Variable domain in full (rest from reference TRBV11-2 and TRBJ2-7): EAGVAQSPRYKIIEKRQSVAFWCNPISGHATLYWYQQILGQGPKLLIQFQNNGVVDDSQLPKDRFSAERLKGVDSTLKIQPAKLEDSAVYLCASSSTGVGSYEQYFGPGTRLTVT.